This T cell receptor (beta chain) comes out of a study of blood T cell repertoires in COVID-19. On the study more broadly: Some COVID-19 samples were acute and others convalescent; all came from the United States, Italy and Spain. T cells, B-cell-depleted T cells, or PBMCs provided the cDNA or gDNA that served as material.

In the original analysis: Amplified reference gene primers provided the basis for estimating nucleated cell counts. TCRdb's copy holds only in-frame clones and misses some; the assay was immunoSEQ multiplex PCR. The D gene and trimming were derived from the DNA, and the V and J assignments and clone size from that table. This table has under 170,000 clones, roughly nine tenths appearing once. This clonotype was obtained from an older woman with active or convalescent COVID-19. The sequencing sample was made of peripheral blood.

CDR3 region: CASSLDSLTDTQYF. The CDR3 DNA reads TGTGCCAGCAGCTTGGACAGCCTCACAGATACGCAGTATTTT. The chain links TRBV5-4 to TRBJ2-3, with D unclear. CDR3 length: 14 residues. Trimming removed 0 bases from V and 2 bases from J, with 7 bases in between. Germline-derived CDR1 and CDR2 are SGHNT and YYREEE (reference sequence).